Shown below are 21 T cell receptor beta chains from a single sample sequenced in a study of T cell responses to AZD1222 COVID-19 vaccine. Sequencing used immunoSEQ multiplex PCR; TCRdb keeps in-frame clones, though not all of them. The sample has about 130,000 clones, 89% seen once. Here the sequenced sample was peripheral blood, taken on day 0 of AZD1222 vaccination. The receptor source for this set is an adult in good health.

This rearrangement joins TRBV11-3 to TRBJ2-1, with TRBD2 matching 13 bases. Germline CDR1 is SGHNT and CDR2 is YENEEA. The CDR3 totals 18 residues. Trimming took 0 bases from V and 4 from J; bases not matched to a gene: 6. For the CDR3, the DNA is TGTGCCAGCAGCTTAGACAACTGGGGACTAGCGGGATACAATGAGCAGTTCTTC. This codes for CASSLDNWGLAGYNEQFF.

Only one count was recorded for this clone. The chain is built from TRBV7-9 and TRBJ1-2; 7 bases align to TRBD1. V trimming: 4 bases; J trimming: 0 bases; junction bases outside the gene matches: 5. The CDR3 spans 15 residues. Germline lookup yields CDR1 SEHNR and CDR2 FQNEAQ (reference sequence). This CDR3 reads CASSSTRGSNYGYTF. The CDR3 nucleotides read TGTGCCAGCAGCTCGACCAGGGGGTCTAACTATGGCTACACCTTC.

The chain couples TRBV5-5 to TRBJ1-6; weak D call: TRBD1 (6 bases). Germline V gene sequence: CDR1 SGHKS, CDR2 YYEKEE (reference sequence). The germline V and J ends were trimmed by 4 bases and 0 bases, with 11 bases remaining between them. The CDR3 has 16 residues. The CDR3 loop is CASSPTGLSYNSPLHF. As DNA, the CDR3 is TGTGCCAGCAGCCCGACAGGTCTCTCCTATAATTCACCCCTCCACTTT.

The rearrangement joins TRBV9 to TRBJ2-1, with 7 positions matching TRBD2. Germline V lookup: CDR1 SGDLS, CDR2 YYNGEE. Trimming took 0 bases from V and 3 from J; bases not matched to a gene: 3. The CDR3 spans 15 residues. The CDR3 spells CASSVGSGDYNEQFF. CDR3 coding DNA: TGTGCCAGCAGCGTAGGCAGCGGGGACTACAATGAGCAGTTCTTC.

V usage is TRBV15 and J usage is TRBJ2-7; D may be TRBD2 (5 bases). V dropped 5 bases and J dropped 1 base, with 12 bases sitting between them. The length of the CDR3 is 14 residues. Germline V lookup: CDR1 LNHNV, CDR2 YYDKDF (reference sequence). CDR3 sequence (DNA): TGTGCCACCAGCCCCCGGGGTGGATCCTACGAGCAGTACTTC. It is translated as CATSPRGGSYEQYF.

The genes are TRBV10-3 and TRBJ2-3; 9 nucleotides agree with TRBD2. Per the germline V gene, CDR1 is ENHRY and CDR2 is SYGVKD. The ends lost 2 bases at V and 2 bases at J; junction bases unmatched: 5. The CDR3 loop spans 16 amino acids. The chain's CDR3 is CAISEGLAGITDTQYF. CDR3 nucleotide sequence: TGTGCCATCAGTGAGGGGCTAGCGGGGATCACAGATACGCAGTATTTT.

The chain recombines TRBV3-1 (or the pseudogene TRBV3-2) with TRBJ2-5; D call uncertain. This CDR3 comprises 12 residues. The V end was cut by 4 bases, the J end by 5 bases, with 8 bases between. CDR1 is LGHDT and CDR2 is YNNKEL in the germline V gene (reference sequence). CDR3 residues: CASSRLGETQYF. CDR3 DNA sequence: TGTGCCAGCAGCCGCCTCGGGGAGACCCAGTACTTC.

The chain links TRBV25-1 to TRBJ2-3, with a weak D call TRBD1 (7 bases). V was cut by 3 bases and J by 0 bases, with 19 bases left in between. The germline gives CDR1 MGHDK, CDR2 SYGVNS. The CDR3 extends over 18 amino acids. Here the CDR3 DNA reads TGTGCCAGCAGTGACGGGGGCAGAGGGGGCGGAAGCACAGATACGCAGTATTTT. It codes for CASSDGGRGGGSTDTQYF.

The chain couples TRBV5-6 to TRBJ1-2; maybe TRBD1 (6 bases). CDR1 and CDR2 (germline): SGHDT, YYEEEE. The CDR3 is made up of 12 amino acids. With 4 bases removed from V and 4 bases from J, the gap between germline ends came to 8 bases. The CDR3 DNA follows: TGTGCCAGCAGCCAGACAGGCTATGGCTACACCTTC. As protein: CASSQTGYGYTF.

This clone was counted only a few times. The V and J genes are TRBV7-8 and TRBJ1-5, with 10 bases aligning to TRBD1. Trimming at V came to 6 bases and at J to 3 bases, leaving 5 bases not matched to a gene. This CDR3 is built from 15 residues. In germline, CDR1 is SGHVS, CDR2 FQNEAQ. CDR3 sequence (DNA): TGTGCCAGCAGAACCGGGACAGGGGTCAATCAGCCCCAGCATTTT. Translating gives CASRTGTGVNQPQHF.

V and J are TRBV25-1 and TRBJ1-1; D call uncertain. V was shortened by 5 bases and J by 9 bases, with 10 bases between the two germline ends. Germline assignment: CDR1 MGHDK and CDR2 SYGVNS. The CDR3 covers 11 residues. CDR3 in amino acids: CASSSLGKAFF. In DNA form, the CDR3 reads TGTGCCAGCAGTTCCCTGGGAAAAGCTTTCTTT.

This sequence joins TRBV24-1 and TRBJ2-6, with TRBD1 as a possible D gene (6 bases). Germline CDR1 is KGHDR and CDR2 is SFDVKD. This CDR3 contains 18 residues. Between the trimmed V and J ends, which lost 3 bases and 3 bases, there was a span of 17 bases. CDR3 in DNA: TGTGCCACCAGTGATCTAGGGGGAAGCACGGGTGGGGCCAACGTCCTGACTTTC. It specifies CATSDLGGSTGGANVLTF.

This chain's CDR3 is CASSQGSRYGYTF. The CDR3 DNA is TGTGCCAGCTCACAGGGTTCGCGCTATGGCTACACCTTC. The chain recombines TRBV18 with TRBJ1-2; D is unclear. The germline V and J ends were trimmed by 4 bases and 4 bases, with 10 bases remaining between them. Germline assignment: CDR1 KGHSH and CDR2 LQKENI. The CDR3 is 13 amino acids.

This chain links TRBV5-4 with TRBJ1-2; D perhaps matches TRBD1 (6 bases). The CDR3 has 15 amino acids. Germline V gene data show CDR1 as SGHNT and CDR2 as YYREEE (reference sequence). Trimming left V 0 bases short and J 4 bases short, with 13 bases between. CDR3 sequence: CASSLGGQGSYGYTF. CDR3 bases: TGTGCCAGCAGCTTGGGGGGCCAGGGGAGCTATGGCTACACCTTC.

V is TRBV7-9 and J is TRBJ1-2; tentatively, D is TRBD1 (6 bases). V lost 4 bases, J lost 0 bases, and 21 bases lay in between. The CDR3 sequence is 18 residues long. The germline V gene encodes CDR1 SEHNR and CDR2 FQNEAQ (reference sequence). DNA of the CDR3: TGTGCCAGCAGCTCGAGGGAGCAACGGACAGTTTCTAACTATGGCTACACCTTC. As protein: CASSSREQRTVSNYGYTF.

The rearrangement links TRBV4-3 to TRBJ2-1; 9 bases line up with TRBD2. Germline V lookup: CDR1 LGHNA, CDR2 YSLEER. The CDR3 is 16 amino acids. V gave up 0 bases and J gave up 5 bases; unmatched junction bases: 5. DNA of the CDR3: TGCGCCAGCAGCCAAGATGGCGGGAGGGTCGACAATGAGCAGTTCTTC. This encodes CASSQDGGRVDNEQFF.

V usage is TRBV28 and J usage is TRBJ2-7; TRBD1 matches at 7 bases. This CDR3 is 14 amino acids long. The V segment lost 8 bases and the J segment 1 base; nucleotides outside the gene matches: 8. Germline CDR1 reads MDHEN; CDR2 reads SYDVKM. CDR3 in amino acids: CASPGRGLSYEQYF. The CDR3 DNA sequence: TGTGCCAGCCCTGGAAGGGGGCTGTCCTACGAGCAGTACTTC.

The J gene is TRBJ2-1, the V gene TRBV19, with unresolved D. The CDR3 runs 15 residues. Germline CDR1 reads LNHDA; CDR2 reads SQIVND (reference sequence). V shed 3 bases and J shed 0 bases, with 9 bases lying between them. The CDR3, as DNA: TGTGCCAGTAGTATCGCAACGAGCTCCTACAATGAGCAGTTCTTC. Encoded protein: CASSIATSSYNEQFF.

This clone was counted a single time. CDR3 loop: CASSPTPHMDQPQHF. The DNA of the CDR3 is TGTGCCAGCAGTCCCACCCCTCACATGGATCAGCCCCAGCATTTT. The chain couples TRBV2 to TRBJ1-5; D is ambiguous. The CDR3 has 15 amino acids. Germline loops: CDR1 SNHLY, CDR2 FYNNEI. V was clipped by 5 bases and J by 5 bases, with 16 bases between them. Variable domain in full (rest from reference TRBV2 and TRBJ1-5): EPEVTQTPSHQVTQMGQEVILRCVPISNHLYFYWYRQILGQKVEFLVSFYNNEISEKSEIFDDQFSVERPDGSNFTLKIRSTKLEDSAMYFCASSPTPHMDQPQHFGDGTRLSIL.

This chain uses TRBV28 with TRBJ2-3; a possible D gene is TRBD2 (5 bases). The V end lost 3 bases, the J end lost 4 bases, and 11 bases lay between the germline ends. Germline values: CDR1 MDHEN, CDR2 SYDVKM. This CDR3 comprises 14 residues. As DNA, the CDR3 is TGTGCCAGCAGTTTTGCTAGCATCCCAGATACGCAGTATTTT. Its protein is CASSFASIPDTQYF.

The chain couples TRBV19 to TRBJ2-1; TRBD2 is a possible D gene (5 bases). V shed 0 bases and J shed 3 bases, with 9 bases lying between them. CDR3 size: 15 residues. Germline-derived CDR1 and CDR2 are LNHDA and SQIVND (reference sequence). The CDR3 loop reads CASSIDLEVYNEQFF. CDR3 nucleotides: TGTGCCAGTAGTATAGATTTGGAGGTCTACAATGAGCAGTTCTTC.